Listed below are T cell receptor beta chains from one sample, sequenced in a study of radiation and T cells in renal cell carcinoma. Repertoires were generated with immunoSEQ multiplex PCR, while TCRdb's copy carries only in-frame clones and drops some. The sample has tens of thousands of clones, 80% to 90% seen once. The sample was blood, taken from a patient whose treatment included radiotherapy and nephrectomy. The receptors come from a woman between 45 and 65 years old with renal cell carcinoma. The CDR3 runs from the conserved cysteine through the conserved F or W. The D gene is left open where the match is weak. Some rows have no size entry. The others give once, few or many, or a class for an expanded clone.

V gene	D gene	clone size	J gene	CDR3 protein	CDR3 DNA
TRBV6-6	TRBD1	.	TRBJ2-5	CASSFSDRGETQYF	TGTGCCAGCAGTTTCTCGGACAGGGGGGAGACCCAGTACTTC
TRBV28	.	.	TRBJ1-2	CAEGYSYPGSNYGYTF	TGTGCCGAAGGGTATTCCTATCCTGGATCTAACTATGGCTACACCTTC
TRBV10-1	TRBD2	.	TRBJ2-7	CASSESIASGSGYEQYF	TGCGCCAGCAGTGAGTCGATTGCTAGCGGGAGTGGCTACGAGCAGTACTTC
TRBV27	.	.	TRBJ2-7	CASSLTGSYEQYF	TGTGCCAGCAGCTTGACAGGCTCCTACGAGCAGTACTTC
TRBV5-1	.	.	TRBJ2-5	CASSSRGETQYF	TGCGCCAGCAGCTCCCGTGGGGAGACCCAGTACTTC
TRBV5-6	.	.	TRBJ2-6	CASSFSGANVLTF	TGTGCCAGCAGCTTTTCTGGGGCCAACGTCCTGACTTTC
TRBV20-1	.	.	TRBJ1-5	CSAKGVEPQHF	TGCAGTGCTAAAGGGGTCGAGCCCCAGCATTTT
TRBV5-4	.	once	TRBJ2-1	CASSPPLLGSEQFF	TGTGCCAGCAGCCCCCCCCTTTTAGGCAGTGAGCAGTTCTTC
TRBV10-3	TRBD2	.	TRBJ2-1	CAIRGLAGGGGQFF	TGTGCCATCAGAGGACTAGCGGGAGGAGGTGGGCAGTTCTTC
TRBV10-3	TRBD1	.	TRBJ2-7	CAISGPGQGYSYEQYF	TGTGCCATCAGTGGGCCGGGACAGGGTTATTCCTACGAGCAGTACTTC
TRBV10-3	TRBD1	.	TRBJ1-1	CAISPQGARTEAFF	TGTGCCATCAGCCCACAGGGGGCGCGCACTGAAGCTTTCTTT
TRBV6-5	TRBD1	.	TRBJ2-7	CASSYGQGVEQYF	TGTGCCAGCAGTTACGGGCAGGGGGTCGAGCAGTACTTC
TRBV28	.	once	TRBJ1-4	CASSLAERNEKLFF	TGTGCCAGCAGTTTGGCCGAAAGGAATGAAAAACTGTTTTTT
TRBV9	.	.	TRBJ1-4	CASSVGEGLGNEKLFF	TGTGCCAGCAGCGTAGGGGAGGGGTTGGGTAATGAAAAACTGTTTTTT
TRBV28	.	.	TRBJ2-7	CASNLRTGTPFSYEQYF	TGTGCCAGCAATTTACGGACCGGGACTCCCTTCTCCTACGAGCAGTACTTC
TRBV6-5	.	.	TRBJ2-3	CASSQGEGTDTQYF	TGTGCCAGCAGTCAGGGAGAAGGCACAGATACGCAGTATTTT
TRBV5-1	TRBD1	.	TRBJ2-7	CASSLAAGGAGYEQYF	TGCGCCAGCAGCTTGGCGGCAGGGGGCGCAGGCTACGAGCAGTACTTC
TRBV19	.	.	TRBJ1-2	CASSRDGRAVDGYTF	TGTGCCAGTAGTAGGGATGGCAGGGCAGTGGATGGCTACACCTTC
TRBV28	TRBD1	.	TRBJ2-4	CASSFRGQGGNIQYF	TGTGCCAGCAGTTTCCGTGGACAGGGCGGGAACATTCAGTACTTC
TRBV5-1	.	.	TRBJ1-5	CASSLDWGQPQHF	TGCGCCAGCAGCTTGGATTGGGGACAGCCCCAGCATTTT
TRBV7-3	.	.	TRBJ2-3	CASSSTYTSTDTQYF	TGTGCCAGCAGCTCTACCTATACTAGCACAGATACGCAGTATTTT
TRBV2	.	.	TRBJ2-7	CASSEEPTSGYF	TGTGCCAGCAGTGAAGAGCCGACAAGCGGGTACTTC
TRBV5-4	.	.	TRBJ2-5	CASSKNPQGMEETQYF	TGTGCCAGCAGCAAGAACCCACAGGGAATGGAAGAGACCCAGTACTTC
TRBV6-5	.	.	TRBJ1-1	CASTDTNTEAFF	TGTGCCAGCACCGACACGAACACTGAAGCTTTCTTT
TRBV2	.	.	TRBJ2-5	CASRRSGQETQYF	TGTGCCAGCCGCCGGTCGGGGCAAGAGACCCAGTACTTC
TRBV5-5	TRBD1	.	TRBJ2-7	CASSLGTGAYEQYF	TGTGCCAGCAGCCTAGGGACAGGAGCCTACGAGCAGTACTTC
TRBV29-1	.	.	TRBJ1-2	CSGGGTADNYGYTF	TGCAGCGGCGGGGGGACCGCAGATAACTATGGCTACACCTTC
TRBV2	TRBD2	.	TRBJ2-7	CASILTSASYEQYF	TGTGCCAGCATCCTAACTAGCGCCTCCTACGAGCAGTACTTC
TRBV20-1	TRBD1	.	TRBJ2-5	CSAYRGETQYF	TGCAGTGCGTACAGGGGGGAGACCCAGTACTTC
TRBV19	.	.	TRBJ1-5	CASSIEGGQPQHF	TGTGCCAGTAGTATAGAGGGCGGTCAGCCCCAGCATTTT
TRBV19	TRBD1	.	TRBJ1-6	CASSTETGNNSPLHF	TGTGCCAGTAGTACCGAGACAGGGAACAATTCACCCCTCCACTTT
TRBV7-2	TRBD1	.	TRBJ2-7	CASSLRDRGAEQYF	TGTGCCAGCAGCTTAAGGGACAGGGGTGCCGAGCAGTACTTC
TRBV7-9	.	.	TRBJ2-7	CASSKTQSYEQYF	TGTGCCAGCAGCAAGACACAGTCCTACGAGCAGTACTTC
TRBV2	TRBD2	.	TRBJ2-1	CASSDRLAGGNQFF	TGTGCCAGCAGTGATCGACTAGCGGGAGGCAATCAGTTCTTC
TRBV7-2	.	.	TRBJ1-1	CASSLGGRGEAFF	TGTGCCAGCAGCTTAGGAGGACGGGGTGAAGCTTTCTTT
TRBV18	.	.	TRBJ2-7	CASSPGRSTYEQYF	TGTGCCAGCTCGCCAGGCAGGTCAACCTACGAGCAGTACTTC
TRBV7-9	.	.	TRBJ2-1	CASSLDAVANNEQFF	TGTGCCAGCAGTTTGGATGCGGTAGCGAACAATGAGCAGTTCTTC
TRBV4-3	TRBD2	once	TRBJ2-1	CASSQDLRGSLRGVYNEQFF	TGCGCCAGCAGCCAAGATTTGCGGGGAAGTCTGCGGGGGGTCTACAATGAGCAGTTCTTC
TRBV5-4	TRBD1	once	TRBJ2-7	CASSLRQGDEQYF	TGTGCCAGCAGCTTGCGGCAGGGGGACGAGCAGTACTTC
TRBV5-1	.	.	TRBJ1-3	CASGSQGGNTIYF	TGCGCCAGCGGCTCCCAGGGAGGAAACACCATATATTTT
TRBV7-3	.	.	TRBJ2-2	CASSLTEFTGELFF	TGTGCCAGCAGCTTAACGGAGTTTACCGGGGAGCTGTTTTTT
TRBV4-2	.	once	TRBJ1-1	CASSQDVGLNTEAFF	TGTGCCAGCAGCCAAGACGTCGGACTGAACACTGAAGCTTTCTTT
TRBV28	.	.	TRBJ1-2	CASSLSGVYGYTF	TGTGCCAGCAGTTTATCAGGGGTATATGGCTACACCTTC
TRBV7-6	TRBD2	.	TRBJ2-1	CASSRTSGSSYNEQFF	TGTGCCAGCAGCCGGACTAGCGGGAGCTCCTACAATGAGCAGTTCTTC
TRBV19	.	.	TRBJ2-1	CAAKSDLSYNEQFF	TGTGCCGCTAAAAGTGACCTATCCTACAATGAGCAGTTCTTC
TRBV4-3	.	.	TRBJ2-7	CASSQAPPGTYEQYF	TGCGCCAGCAGCCAAGCCCCTCCGGGAACCTACGAGCAGTACTTC
TRBV19	.	.	TRBJ1-1	CAGRETGRPNTEAFF	TGTGCCGGACGGGAGACAGGACGGCCGAACACTGAAGCTTTCTTT
TRBV4-3	TRBD1	.	TRBJ2-1	CASSQGTGPSFF	TGCGCCAGCAGCCAAGGGACAGGCCCGTCGTTCTTC